One sample yielded the 2 T cell receptor beta chains listed below, sequenced in a study of T cell changes during pregnancy in multiple sclerosis. This table comes from immunoSEQ multiplex PCR, and its TCRdb copy is limited to in-frame clones, with some not included. Of tens of thousands of clones listed, 92% are singletons. The specimen was peripheral blood, collected in the third trimester of pregnancy. Receptors originate from a female donor in good health, enrolled as a control in a pregnancy study.

The V gene is TRBV25-1, the J gene TRBJ2-5, with D possibly TRBD2 on 6 matching bases. The V gene's germline CDR1 is MGHDK and CDR2 SYGVNS. The CDR3 contains 15 residues. Trimming removed 1 base from V and 5 bases from J, with 14 bases in between. The CDR3 DNA sequence: TGTGCCAGCAGTGAATGGCGGGGTCAGAGGGAGACCCAGTACTTC. Translating it yields CASSEWRGQRETQYF.

This chain connects TRBV4-1 to TRBJ2-3; D remains unclear. This CDR3 spans 14 amino acids. From germline, CDR1 is MGHRA and CDR2 YSYEKL. Trimming left V 1 base short and J 6 bases short, with 11 bases between. CDR3 bases: TGCGCCAGCAGCCAAGTCCTTATCCGGGATACGCAGTATTTT. It is translated as CASSQVLIRDTQYF.